This TCR beta chain emerged from a study of post-analysis software for immune sequencing data. Study-wide background: The courses of disease that were included comprised relapsing-remitting, secondary progressive and progressive-relapsing multiple sclerosis. Study-wide points: The five TRBV segments detected at higher frequency in patients than in controls included TRBV5-6, TRBV5-1 and TRBV20-1. Normalized Chao1 diversity in multiple sclerosis patients fell significantly below that of controls.

Germline V gene data show CDR1 as SGHRS and CDR2 as YFSETQ. CDR3 length equals 16 residues. J lost 4 bases, V lost 0 bases, and 10 bases had no gene match. This clonotype showed up just a few times. Its target is unknown. Unique molecular identifiers had been added to the TCR beta cDNA libraries. A single record per CDR3 protein comes from TCRdb applying MiXCR to the PCR reads. The sample lists fewer than 850,000 distinct CDR3 sequences, approximately 44% seen once, with roughly 4.5% in the top ten. What was sequenced was blood. The chain combines TRBV5-1 with TRBJ2-7, with TRBD2 matching over 7 bases. The source of this sequence is a girl aged 5-17 years with multiple sclerosis. The CDR3 nucleotides read TGCGCCAGCAGCTTGGTGGCGGGAGCGCCCCTTTACGAGCAGTACTTC. Translation: CASSLVAGAPLYEQYF.